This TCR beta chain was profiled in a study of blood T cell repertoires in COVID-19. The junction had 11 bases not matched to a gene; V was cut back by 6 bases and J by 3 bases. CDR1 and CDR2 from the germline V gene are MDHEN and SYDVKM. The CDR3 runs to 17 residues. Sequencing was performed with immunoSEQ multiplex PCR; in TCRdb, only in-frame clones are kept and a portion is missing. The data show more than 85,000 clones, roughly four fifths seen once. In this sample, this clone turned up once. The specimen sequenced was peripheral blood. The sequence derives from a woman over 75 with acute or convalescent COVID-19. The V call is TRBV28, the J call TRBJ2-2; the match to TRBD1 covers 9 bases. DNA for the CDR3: TGTGCCAGCAGATCCCGGGCGGGACAGGGACACACCGGGGAGCTGTTTTTT. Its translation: CASRSRAGQGHTGELFF. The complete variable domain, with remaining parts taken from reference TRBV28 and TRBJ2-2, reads DVKVTQSSRYLVKRTGEKVFLECVQDMDHENMFWYRQDPGLGLRLIYFSYDVKMKEKGDIPEGYSVSREKKERFSLILESASTNQTSMYLCASRSRAGQGHTGELFFGEGSRLTVL.